The source of this T cell receptor beta chain is a study of blood T cell repertoires in COVID-19. The germline V gene encodes CDR1 SGDLS and CDR2 YYNGEE. CDR3 size: 15 residues. With 2 bases removed from V and 1 base from J, the gap between germline ends came to 10 bases. The table came from immunoSEQ multiplex PCR; TCRdb's copy has only in-frame clones and leaves some out. The table has a few hundred thousand clones, more than 85% seen once. This receptor was identified in a person under 35 with COVID-19, enrolled during active disease. Sequencing was performed on peripheral blood. The V gene is TRBV9, the J gene TRBJ1-5; D is perhaps TRBD1 (6 bases). CDR3 sequence reads: CASSVGQGSNQPQHF. CDR3 nucleotides: TGTGCCAGCAGCGTGGGGCAGGGGAGCAATCAGCCCCAGCATTTT. The full variable domain, in which reference TRBV9 and TRBJ1-5 provide the parts outside the CDR3, is DSGVTQTPKHLITATGQRVTLRCSPRSGDLSVYWYQQSLDQGLQFLIQYYNGEERAKGNILERFSAQQFPDLHSELNLSSLELGDSALYFCASSVGQGSNQPQHFGDGTRLSIL.